Following are 25 T cell receptor beta chains from one sample sequenced in a study of identical twins. TCRdb re-called the 5' RACE reads through MiXCR, storing one row per CDR3 protein. Altogether roughly 470,000 distinct CDR3 sequences are present, roughly an eighth being singletons, with the ten largest covering approximately 1%. This sample also appeared in a second study, on yellow fever vaccine responses in identical twins.

Sequenced: CD4+ T cells sorted from blood. The origin of the receptors is a woman aged 18 to 35 in good health.

This clonotype was counted between two and nine times. This chain connects TRBV28 to TRBJ2-7, with D possibly called TRBD1 or TRBD2 (5 bases each). Trimming took off 6 bases at V and 1 base at J, with 13 bases between the two ends. Germline V gene data show CDR1 as MDHEN and CDR2 as SYDVKM. This CDR3 contains 14 residues. CDR3 coding DNA: TGTGCCAGCAGGGGCTGGGGACGGTCCTACGAGCAGTACTTC. It encodes CASRGWGRSYEQYF.

This chain connects TRBV7-9 to TRBJ2-1, with D possibly matching TRBD2 (6 bases). The CDR3 contains 16 residues. CDR1 SEHNR and CDR2 FQNEAQ come from the germline V gene (reference sequence). V was trimmed by 5 bases and J by 4 bases, leaving 18 bases between them. The CDR3 coding sequence is TGTGCCAGCAGCCCAAAGGGCGGGGCTACATACAATGAGCAGTTCTTC. It codes for CASSPKGGATYNEQFF.

The V gene is TRBV6-2 or TRBV6-3, the J gene TRBJ2-7; 7 nucleotides align to TRBD1. V lost 8 bases and J lost 3; bases outside the gene matches: 13. Per the germline V gene, CDR1 is MNHEY and CDR2 is SVGEGT. CDR3 size: 15 residues. The CDR3 region is CASLSRRDRYYEQYF. DNA of the CDR3: TGTGCCAGCCTTTCACGCCGGGACAGATACTACGAGCAGTACTTC.

The chain has TRBV10-3 and TRBJ1-2; weak D call: TRBD1 (6 bases). V dropped 2 bases and J dropped 6 bases, with 13 bases sitting between them. Germline V CDR1 and CDR2: ENHRY, SYGVKD. The CDR3 loop spans 14 amino acids. CDR3 sequence: CAISEGRGGDGYTF. CDR3 coding DNA: TGTGCCATCAGTGAGGGTAGGGGGGGCGATGGCTACACCTTC.

Only a few counts were recorded for this clonotype. The gene calls are TRBV6-1 and TRBJ2-7; the D is unclear. Germline lookup yields CDR1 MNHNS and CDR2 SASEGT. The CDR3 runs to 15 residues. The V end was cut by 8 bases, the J end by 2 bases, with 19 bases between. This CDR3 reads CASLKRASYAYEQYF. CDR3 coding DNA: TGTGCCAGCCTAAAAAGGGCCTCTTACGCCTACGAGCAGTACTTC.

For the CDR3, the DNA is TGTGCCAGCAGTGGGGTTCTAGCGGAGTACAATGAGCAGTTCTTC. It specifies CASSGVLAEYNEQFF. The chain employs TRBV2 and TRBJ2-1; 7 bases fit TRBD2. The germline CDR1 and CDR2 sequences are SNHLY and FYNNEI. The CDR3 covers 15 residues. V was clipped by 4 bases and J by 4 bases; unmatched bases: 7.

The chain combines TRBV5-6 with TRBJ1-3; TRBD1 matches at 7 bases. The CDR3 is 17 residues long. V shed 0 bases, J shed 0 bases, and the junction held 6 bases outside the gene matches. Germline V gives CDR1 SGHDT, CDR2 YYEEEE. CDR3 DNA: TGTGCCAGCAGCTTGGCCCCAGGGGGACACTCTGGAAACACCATATATTTT. This gives the protein CASSLAPGGHSGNTIYF.

The chain links TRBV6-2 or TRBV6-3 to TRBJ1-5; D may be TRBD1 (5 bases). The CDR3 consists of 12 residues. The germline V gene encodes CDR1 MNHEY and CDR2 SVGEGT. V was pared by 5 bases and J by 7 bases, with 9 bases between. The CDR3 region has the DNA TGTGCCAGCAGTCGGGGGGAACAGCCCCAGCATTTT. It is translated as CASSRGEQPQHF.

The V gene is TRBV25-1, the J gene TRBJ2-1, with D maybe TRBD2 (7 bases). In germline, CDR1 is MGHDK, CDR2 SYGVNS. V lost 7 bases and J 10 bases, leaving 20 bases between the germline ends. This CDR3 contains 14 residues. The CDR3 sequence: CASNRGGANREQFF. The CDR3 DNA sequence: TGTGCCAGCAATAGAGGGGGGGCCAACCGCGAGCAGTTCTTC. The full variable domain, in which reference TRBV25-1 and TRBJ2-1 provide the parts outside the CDR3, is EADIYQTPRYLVIGTGKKITLECSQTMGHDKMYWYQQDPGMELHLIHYSYGVNSTEKGDLSSESTVSRIRTEHFPLTLESARPSHTSQYLCASNRGGANREQFFGPGTRLTVL.

Only a few counts were recorded for this clonotype. The V call is TRBV10-2, the J call TRBJ2-5; 11 bases align to TRBD1. CDR1 and CDR2 (germline): WSHSY, SAAADI. Unmatched junction bases numbered 13, after V lost 8 bases and J lost 2 bases. This CDR3 has 17 amino acids. CDR3 residues: CASRPGQGEPQQETQYF. The CDR3 nucleotides are TGCGCCAGCCGGCCGGGACAGGGGGAACCACAACAAGAGACCCAGTACTTC.

This clonotype showed up just a few times. The CDR3 here is CASSSTINRARGSYEQYF. CDR3 DNA sequence: TGTGCCAGCAGCTCCACGATCAACAGGGCCCGCGGCTCCTACGAGCAGTACTTC. The chain uses TRBV13 and TRBJ2-7; a possible D gene is TRBD1 (6 bases). The germline CDR1 and CDR2 sequences are PRHDT and FYEKMQ (reference sequence). V gave up 4 bases and J gave up 0 bases, with 22 bases separating them. This CDR3 is 18 amino acids long.

This clonotype was counted between two and nine times. At one boundary the junction diverges from the germline segment, which might be a read error. The V call is TRBV24-1, the J call TRBJ2-1; either TRBD1 or TRBD2 may fit D (5 bases each). Germline V gene sequence: CDR1 KGHDR, CDR2 SFDVKD. This CDR3 is 16 amino acids long. CDR3 in DNA: TGTGCCACCAGGGATTCCGATTCCGGGGCATACAATGAGCAGTTCTTC. This translates into CATRDSDSGAYNEQFF.

V is TRBV7-2 and J is TRBJ2-1; 11 nucleotides align to TRBD2. The germline CDR1 and CDR2 sequences are SGHTA and FQGNSA. The CDR3 contains 15 residues. V lost 1 base to trimming and J lost 6 bases; unmatched junction nucleotides: 2. Here the CDR3 reads CASSLELAGANEQFF. The DNA for the CDR3 is TGTGCCAGCAGCTTAGAACTAGCGGGGGCCAATGAGCAGTTCTTC.

The J gene is TRBJ2-3, the V gene TRBV6-2 or TRBV6-3, with TRBD1 matching over 11 bases. Germline CDR1 and CDR2: MNHEY and SVGEGT. The CDR3 is made up of 18 amino acids. V dropped 4 bases and J dropped 1; count of bases not matched to a gene: 10. The CDR3 loop reads CASSFHPGQGAGTDTQYF. The CDR3 DNA sequence: TGTGCCAGCAGTTTTCATCCCGGACAGGGGGCCGGCACAGATACGCAGTATTTT.

The J gene is TRBJ2-7, the V gene TRBV24-1; no reliable D call. The germline gives CDR1 KGHDR, CDR2 SFDVKD. The CDR3 is made up of 10 amino acids. Trimming shortened V by 5 bases and J by 5 bases, and 3 bases separated the two germline ends. In nucleotides, the CDR3 is TGTGCCACCAGTGGAAACGAGCAGTACTTC. Protein: CATSGNEQYF.

This sequence joins TRBV28 and TRBJ2-7, with 7 bases lining up with TRBD1. Germline V CDR1 and CDR2: MDHEN, SYDVKM. V shed 5 bases and J 5 bases; nucleotides not matched to a gene: 6. CDR3 length: 13 amino acids. As DNA, the CDR3 is TGTGCCAGCAGTACAGGGGCAGGCAACGAGCAGTACTTC. As protein: CASSTGAGNEQYF. Full variable domain (missing parts from reference TRBV28 and TRBJ2-7): DVKVTQSSRYLVKRTGEKVFLECVQDMDHENMFWYRQDPGLGLRLIYFSYDVKMKEKGDIPEGYSVSREKKERFSLILESASTNQTSMYLCASSTGAGNEQYFGPGTRLTVT.

This rearrangement joins TRBV20-1 to TRBJ2-1; D is unresolved. V shed 5 bases and J shed 6 bases, with 8 bases lying between them. The CDR3 spans 11 residues. The germline CDR1 and CDR2 sequences are DFQATT and SNEGSKA (reference sequence). CDR3: CSADTINEQFF. The CDR3 DNA is TGCAGTGCTGATACTATCAATGAGCAGTTCTTC.

The V call is TRBV20-1, the J call TRBJ2-5; no firm D call. The CDR3 extends over 12 amino acids. Germline V gene data show CDR1 as DFQATT and CDR2 as SNEGSKA (reference sequence). V was shortened by 2 bases and J by 1 base, with 5 bases between the two germline ends. CDR3 region: CSARSVQETQYF. CDR3 bases: TGCAGTGCTAGAAGTGTCCAAGAGACCCAGTACTTC.

This clonotype has just a few counts. The rearrangement links TRBV27 to TRBJ2-1; D possibly corresponds to TRBD2 (6 bases). CDR3 length: 16 residues. Germline V gene data show CDR1 as MNHEY and CDR2 as SMNVEV (reference sequence). Trimming took off 3 bases at V and 6 bases at J, with 18 bases between the two ends. Here the CDR3 DNA reads TGTGCCAGCAGTTTTGGGAGGCAGTCGGGGAGCAATGAGCAGTTCTTC. It is translated as CASSFGRQSGSNEQFF.

This clonotype was found many times. The CDR3 nucleotides read TGTGCCAGCAGTACCGTTGGGGGGAACAGTAGAGATACGCAGTATTTT. Amino acids: CASSTVGGNSRDTQYF. The genes are TRBV7-3 and TRBJ2-3, with a possible D match to TRBD2 (6 bases). Trimming shortened V by 6 bases and J by 5 bases, and 21 bases separated the two germline ends. This CDR3 spans 16 amino acids. Germline-derived CDR1 and CDR2 are SGHTA and FQGTGA.

V is TRBV27 and J is TRBJ2-7; TRBD2 matches 13 bases. Germline trimming cut 6 bases from V and 4 bases from J; bases unmatched to any gene: 6. Germline lookup yields CDR1 MNHEY and CDR2 SMNVEV (reference sequence). CDR3 length: 15 amino acids. CDR3 protein: CASRSLAGGLYEQYF. CDR3 DNA sequence: TGTGCCAGCAGATCACTAGCGGGAGGGCTGTACGAGCAGTACTTC.

This chain joins TRBV4-2 and TRBJ2-3; TRBD2 matches 9 bases. The germline V gene has CDR1 LGHNA and CDR2 YNFKEQ. The CDR3 spans 19 residues. V lost 2 bases to trimming and J lost 0 bases; unmatched junction nucleotides: 12. CDR3 sequence reads: CASSQPPGASGASTDTQYF. The CDR3 DNA sequence: TGTGCCAGCAGCCAACCCCCCGGGGCTAGCGGGGCTAGCACAGATACGCAGTATTTT.

This clonotype was observed many times. J is TRBJ2-1 and V is TRBV6-6, with no clear D. The CDR3 covers 12 residues. V was shortened by 2 bases and J by 6 bases, with 5 bases between the two germline ends. The germline CDR1 and CDR2 sequences are MNHNY and SVGAGI (reference sequence). The CDR3 DNA reads as TGTGCCAGCAGTTACCGGGCCAATGAGCAGTTCTTC. This codes for CASSYRANEQFF.

This chain joins TRBV12-3 or TRBV12-4 and TRBJ1-3, with D tentatively TRBD1 (6 bases). With 5 bases removed from V and 3 bases from J, the gap between germline ends came to 11 bases. This CDR3 is 14 amino acids long. CDR3 DNA: TGTGCCAGCAGTAACAGGGTGCGTGGAAACACCATATATTTT. Protein product: CASSNRVRGNTIYF.

This clonotype was counted only a few times. The V and J genes are TRBV19 and TRBJ1-5; 7 bases line up with TRBD1. The length of the CDR3 is 15 residues. Germline V gives CDR1 LNHDA, CDR2 SQIVND (reference sequence). Trimming at V came to 5 bases and at J to 2 bases, leaving 6 bases not matched to a gene. Written as DNA, the CDR3 is TGTGCCAGTAGTCCTGCAGGGGGAGGCAATCAGCCCCAGCATTTT. Its translation: CASSPAGGGNQPQHF.